This entry lists 4 T cell receptor beta chains sequenced from one sample in a study of cytomegalovirus exposure and HLA in healthy donors. PCR primers comprised 60 Vbeta and 13 Jbeta primers. The data were produced by immunoSEQ multiplex PCR, yet TCRdb's version contains in-frame clones alone and is incomplete. The sample holds under 200,000 clones; 65% to 90% are singletons and the top ten take approximately 2.1%. The sequencing input was PBMCs. The receptors here all came from a woman between 50 and 59 years old in good health and CMV-seronegative.

This chain uses TRBV18 with TRBJ1-5, with a weak D call TRBD1 (5 bases). V gave up 3 bases and J gave up 4 bases, with 13 bases separating them. CDR1 and CDR2 (germline): KGHSH, LQKENI. The CDR3 runs 15 residues. CDR3 DNA sequence: TGTGCCAGCTCACCGTCAGACAGTATTAATCAGCCCCAGCATTTT. Translation gives CASSPSDSINQPQHF.

This chain joins TRBV28 and TRBJ1-1; a possible D gene is TRBD1 (5 bases). CDR3 size: 16 residues. V was pared by 8 bases and J by 1 base, with 20 bases between. CDR1 is MDHEN and CDR2 is SYDVKM in the germline V gene. Written as DNA, the CDR3 is TGTGCCAGCTCCCCGCCCGACAGTTACTCGAACACTGAAGCTTTCTTT. It translates to CASSPPDSYSNTEAFF.

This clone has just a few counts. The chain uses TRBV18 and TRBJ1-5, with D hard to call. Germline CDR1 and CDR2: KGHSH and LQKENI. CDR3 length: 15 amino acids. The V gene lost 2 bases and the J gene lost 5 bases, with 13 bases spanning the gap. CDR3 protein: CASSPRTQYDQPQHF. The CDR3 DNA reads TGTGCCAGCTCACCAAGGACTCAGTATGATCAGCCCCAGCATTTT.

The rearrangement uses TRBV30 and TRBJ2-3; D uncertain. The CDR3 totals 12 residues. From germline, CDR1 is GTSNPN and CDR2 SVGIG (reference sequence). V was shortened by 1 base and J by 7 bases, with 9 bases between the two germline ends. CDR3 protein: CAWSGGRNTQYF. The CDR3 DNA reads as TGTGCCTGGAGTGGCGGAAGGAATACGCAGTATTTT.